The 24 T cell receptor beta chains presented below share a single source sample, sequenced in a study of T-cell memory formation after mild COVID-19. TCRdb independently ran MiXCR on the 5' RACE reads; one entry per CDR3 protein. The table has roughly 400,000 distinct CDR3 sequences, around 17% seen once. Sequences were obtained from PBMCs or a T cell subset sorted from them (not recorded which). The origin of the receptors is a man aged 18 to 35 who had mild COVID-19 (a few samples of this study predate the infection). Cell type and time point are not known.

The V gene is TRBV13, the J gene TRBJ2-1; 10 nucleotides match TRBD2. CDR1 is PRHDT and CDR2 is FYEKMQ in the germline V gene (reference sequence). The CDR3 spans 14 residues. Trimming at V came to 4 bases and at J to 9 bases, leaving 6 bases not matched to a gene. CDR3 protein: CASSSGLASGEQFF. CDR3 bases: TGTGCCAGCAGCTCGGGACTAGCGTCAGGTGAGCAGTTCTTC.

This clonotype was observed a handful of times. V usage is TRBV6-2 or TRBV6-3 and J usage is TRBJ2-7; no definite D call. In germline, CDR1 is MNHEY, CDR2 SVGEGT. CDR3 length: 15 residues. Trimming took off 7 bases at V and 2 bases at J, with 18 bases between the two ends. CDR3 protein: CASTTRPTTTYEQYF. DNA for the CDR3: TGTGCCAGCACCACCCGTCCGACCACCACCTACGAGCAGTACTTC.

This clonotype has just one count. CDR3: CASSWGDYPLPLQETQYF. The DNA for the CDR3 is TGTGCCAGCAGCTGGGGGGACTATCCCCTACCCCTTCAAGAGACCCAGTACTTC. The chain uses TRBV6-2 or TRBV6-3 and TRBJ2-5; 7 nucleotides match TRBD2. V dropped 6 bases and J dropped 2; count of bases not matched to a gene: 18. CDR3 size: 18 residues. The germline gives CDR1 MNHEY, CDR2 SVGEGT.

The CDR3 region is CASRGGASDTQYF. The CDR3 DNA reads as TGTGCCAGCCGGGGGGGCGCATCAGATACGCAGTATTTT. The chain recombines TRBV14 with TRBJ2-3, with TRBD2 matching over 8 bases. The CDR3 covers 13 residues. The germline gives CDR1 SGHDN, CDR2 FVKESK. V shed 8 bases, J shed 4 bases, and the junction held 5 bases outside the gene matches.

The chain recombines TRBV9 with TRBJ2-1; the match to TRBD2 covers 12 bases. This CDR3 has 16 amino acids. Germline V gene sequence: CDR1 SGDLS, CDR2 YYNGEE. J was trimmed by 7 bases and V by 3 bases; bases with no gene match: 8. CDR3 DNA: TGTGCCAGCAGCGAAGCTAGCGGGGGGGCGGGAAATGAGCAGTTCTTC. It is translated as CASSEASGGAGNEQFF.

This chain uses TRBV5-1 with TRBJ2-1; 9 bases match TRBD2. Germline CDR1 SGHRS, CDR2 YFSETQ. The CDR3 sequence is 15 residues long. J lost 6 bases, V lost 0 bases, and 4 bases had no gene match. For the CDR3, the DNA is TGCGCCAGCAGCTTGGAGGGACTAGCAAGCAATGAGCAGTTCTTC. Translating gives CASSLEGLASNEQFF.

There are many counts of this clonotype. The chain is built from TRBV5-1 and TRBJ1-2, with 8 bases identical to TRBD1. Germline lookup yields CDR1 SGHRS and CDR2 YFSETQ. CDR3 length: 13 amino acids. The trim removed 5 bases at V and 8 bases at J, leaving 8 bases unmatched. CDR3 amino acids: CASSRGQGLGYTF. In nucleotides, the CDR3 is TGCGCCAGCAGTCGTGGACAGGGTTTGGGCTACACCTTC.

The genes are TRBV28 and TRBJ2-5; D tentatively fits TRBD1 or TRBD2 (5 bases each). The V end lost 6 bases, the J end lost 0 bases, and 20 bases lay between the germline ends. This CDR3 contains 17 residues. CDR1 and CDR2 from the germline V gene are MDHEN and SYDVKM. The CDR3 DNA sequence: TGTGCCAGCAGAGGGACGGACGTTCACCAGTACCAAGAGACCCAGTACTTC. Its protein product is CASRGTDVHQYQETQYF.

This clonotype turned up a few times. The rearrangement uses TRBV7-9 and TRBJ1-1; tentatively, D is TRBD1 (6 bases). V lost 5 bases, J lost 7 bases, and 11 bases lay in between. Germline loops: CDR1 SEHNR, CDR2 FQNEAQ (reference sequence). The CDR3 consists of 12 residues. The CDR3 DNA sequence: TGTGCCAGCAGCCGAGGACAGAATGAAGCTTTCTTT. Protein product: CASSRGQNEAFF.

There are many counts of this clonotype. The chain recombines TRBV12-3 or TRBV12-4 with TRBJ2-3; no reliable D call. With 6 bases removed from V and 6 bases from J, the gap between germline ends came to 7 bases. The CDR3 runs 11 residues. The CDR3 DNA sequence: TGTGCCAGCAGGGGGTACGATACGCAGTATTTT. Translation gives CASRGYDTQYF.

The chain recombines TRBV10-3 with TRBJ1-1; D possibly corresponds to TRBD1 (6 bases). The CDR3 length is 14 residues. Trimming shortened V by 3 bases and J by 1 base, and 9 bases separated the two germline ends. Germline V gene sequence: CDR1 ENHRY, CDR2 SYGVKD. In nucleotides, the CDR3 is TGTGCCATCAGTGATTTACAGGGGAACACTGAAGCTTTCTTT. It is translated as CAISDLQGNTEAFF.

The chain recombines TRBV7-2 with TRBJ2-5; possible D gene TRBD2, 6 bases. The V end was cut by 3 bases, the J end by 5 bases, with 19 bases between. Per germline, CDR1 SGHTA and CDR2 FQGNSA. The CDR3 runs to 16 residues. CDR3: CASSFRGGDGGETQYF. Written as DNA, the CDR3 is TGTGCCAGCAGCTTTCGGGGCGGGGACGGTGGGGAGACCCAGTACTTC.

The chain joins TRBV12-3 or TRBV12-4 to TRBJ2-5; the match to TRBD2 covers 9 bases. This CDR3 contains 14 residues. V trimming: 3 bases; J trimming: 5 bases; junction bases outside the gene matches: 4. The CDR3 loop reads CASSLKRGEETQYF. The CDR3 coding sequence is TGTGCCAGCAGTTTGAAGCGGGGGGAGGAGACCCAGTACTTC.

The V gene is TRBV10-3, the J gene TRBJ2-2; 10 bases fit TRBD1. This CDR3 region has 16 residues. V gave up 5 bases and J gave up 7 bases; unmatched junction bases: 10. Germline V CDR1 and CDR2: ENHRY, SYGVKD. CDR3 residues: CAISSGPGQGIGELFF. The CDR3 DNA is TGTGCCATCAGTTCCGGCCCGGGACAGGGGATCGGGGAGCTGTTTTTT.

In this sample, this clonotype turned up a few times. The chain joins TRBV6-1 to TRBJ2-4; weak D call: TRBD2 (6 bases). Trimming took off 6 bases at V and 1 base at J, with 16 bases between the two ends. CDR1 is MNHNS and CDR2 is SASEGT in the germline V gene. This CDR3 contains 16 residues. CDR3 sequence reads: CASRIGTFEAKNIQYF. The CDR3 coding sequence is TGTGCCAGCAGAATTGGGACTTTCGAGGCCAAAAACATTCAGTACTTC.

The V call is TRBV15, the J call TRBJ1-5, with unresolved D. Trimming shortened V by 1 base and J by 6 bases, and 4 bases separated the two germline ends. CDR1 is LNHNV and CDR2 is YYDKDF in the germline V gene (reference sequence). The CDR3 length is 12 residues. CDR3 amino acids: CATSRAGQPQHF. The DNA for the CDR3 is TGTGCCACCAGCAGAGCAGGTCAGCCCCAGCATTTT.

On this clonotype itself: A clone one base away is much larger, so this may be a read error. V and J are TRBV11-2 and TRBJ2-3; D remains unclear. Germline V gene lookup returns CDR1 SGHAT and CDR2 FQNNGV. Between the trimmed V and J ends, which lost 5 bases and 2 bases, there was a span of 14 bases. This CDR3 is built from 15 residues. CDR3: CASSQTGLITDTQYF. CDR3 coding DNA: TGTGCCAGCAGCCAGACCGGGCTGATCACAGATACGCAGTATTTT.

The chain joins TRBV5-1 to TRBJ2-2, with TRBD2 matching over 8 bases. CDR3 size: 14 residues. Trimming removed 6 bases from V and 7 bases from J; junction bases left unmatched: 8. Germline lookup yields CDR1 SGHRS and CDR2 YFSETQ. This chain's CDR3 is CASTREGLGGELFF. The CDR3 coding sequence is TGCGCCAGCACCCGGGAGGGTTTAGGCGGGGAGCTGTTTTTT.

This clonotype was detected only a few times. The V call is TRBV15, the J call TRBJ2-3; 8 bases match TRBD2. This CDR3 is built from 17 residues. Germline V lookup: CDR1 LNHNV, CDR2 YYDKDF (reference sequence). Germline trimming cut 5 bases from V and 0 bases from J; bases unmatched to any gene: 10. CDR3 sequence (DNA): TGTGCCACCAGCCGCCTTGGCTTAGCGGGGAGCACAGATACGCAGTATTTT. Residues: CATSRLGLAGSTDTQYF.

This clonotype was observed many times. The genes are TRBV7-9 and TRBJ2-5; 8 bases align to TRBD1. Trimming removed 1 base from V and 5 bases from J; junction bases left unmatched: 3. Germline V gene data show CDR1 as SEHNR and CDR2 as FQNEAQ (reference sequence). This CDR3 has 14 residues. The CDR3 loop is CASSLGGDRETQYF. The CDR3 nucleotides are TGTGCCAGCAGCTTAGGAGGGGACAGGGAGACCCAGTACTTC.

This clonotype was picked up a small number of times. This sequence joins TRBV30 and TRBJ2-3, with D possibly being TRBD2 (6 bases). The length of the CDR3 is 14 residues. Deletions cut 2 bases from V and 5 bases from J, with 14 bases between. Germline-derived CDR1 and CDR2 are GTSNPN and SVGIG (reference sequence). CDR3 DNA: TGTGCCTGGAGTCTTGGAGAAGCGGGAGATACGCAGTATTTT. Its protein product is CAWSLGEAGDTQYF.

The chain employs TRBV5-1 and TRBJ2-5; 11 nucleotides line up with TRBD2. CDR1 and CDR2 (germline): SGHRS, YFSETQ. Losses at the gene ends were 0 bases for V and 3 bases for J; bases not matched to a gene: 10. The CDR3 has 18 amino acids. DNA for the CDR3: TGCGCCAGCAGCTTGGCTAGATCCGGGACTAGCGGCGAAGAGACCCAGTACTTC. As protein: CASSLARSGTSGEETQYF.

This clonotype was found a few times. CDR3 residues: CASSMGGGPSGYGYTF. DNA for the CDR3: TGCGCCAGCAGCATGGGGGGGGGCCCGTCGGGCTATGGCTACACCTTC. This chain uses TRBV4-1 with TRBJ1-2; D perhaps matches TRBD1 (6 bases). The CDR3 runs 16 residues. CDR1 and CDR2 from the germline V gene are MGHRA and YSYEKL. The ends were cut back, 5 bases at V and 4 bases at J, with 20 bases in the middle.

This clonotype was picked up one time. The genes are TRBV5-6 and TRBJ2-7; D may be TRBD2 (5 bases). V dropped 4 bases and J dropped 2 bases, with 16 bases sitting between them. CDR1 SGHDT and CDR2 YYEEEE come from the germline V gene. The CDR3 extends over 15 amino acids. The chain's CDR3 is CASSPAPGKTYEQYF. Written as DNA, the CDR3 is TGTGCCAGCAGCCCCGCCCCCGGGAAGACCTACGAGCAGTACTTC.